Following are 21 T cell receptor beta chains from one sample sequenced in a study of blood T cell repertoires in COVID-19. TCRdb's table, derived via immunoSEQ multiplex PCR, lists solely in-frame clones and lacks some. The sample carries about 200,000 clones, roughly 83% recorded once. The sample taken for sequencing was peripheral blood. These receptors all stem from a woman aged 40 to 50 with COVID-19, enrolled during active disease.

This clone was seen a handful of times. The chain has TRBV5-4 and TRBJ2-2; 7 nucleotides line up with TRBD1. The germline V gene encodes CDR1 SGHNT and CDR2 YYREEE (reference sequence). Trimming took 4 bases from V and 4 from J; bases not matched to a gene: 10. CDR3 size: 16 residues. CDR3 residues: CASSLPRAGGTGELFF. The CDR3 DNA reads as TGTGCCAGCAGCCTACCCCGGGCAGGGGGCACCGGGGAGCTGTTTTTT.

This sequence joins TRBV5-1 and TRBJ2-3; TRBD2 agrees at 10 bases. The CDR3 totals 19 residues. The V and J ends lost 0 bases and 4 bases, in that order; junction bases with no gene match: 14. Germline V lookup: CDR1 SGHRS, CDR2 YFSETQ. CDR3 loop: CASSLGGHTSGRAADTQYF. CDR3 sequence (DNA): TGCGCCAGCAGCTTGGGGGGCCACACCAGCGGGAGGGCCGCAGATACGCAGTATTTT. Filled out from reference TRBV5-1 and TRBJ2-3, the complete variable domain reads KAGVTQTPRYLIKTRGQQVTLSCSPISGHRSVSWYQQTPGQGLQFLFEYFSETQRNKGNFPGRFSGRQFSNSRSEMNVSTLELGDSALYLCASSLGGHTSGRAADTQYFGPGTRLTVL.

This clone was seen just once. V usage is TRBV15 and J usage is TRBJ1-3, with D possibly TRBD1 on 5 matching bases. The germline gives CDR1 LNHNV, CDR2 YYDKDF (reference sequence). V lost 2 bases, J lost 0 bases, and 11 bases lay in between. The CDR3 is 16 residues long. The CDR3 is CATSRLSGYSGNTIYF. The CDR3 DNA reads as TGTGCCACCAGCAGACTCTCAGGGTACTCTGGAAACACCATATATTTT. Drawing the rest from reference TRBV15 and TRBJ1-3, the complete variable domain is DAMVIQNPRYQVTQFGKPVTLSCSQTLNHNVMYWYQQKSSQAPKLLFHYYDKDFNNEADTPDNFQSRRPNTSFCFLDIRSPGLGDTAMYLCATSRLSGYSGNTIYFGEGSWLTVV.

The V gene is TRBV7-2, the J gene TRBJ1-5; no clear D. The germline V and J ends were trimmed by 2 bases and 4 bases, with 9 bases remaining between them. CDR3 size: 14 residues. CDR1 is SGHTA, CDR2 FQGNSA, per germline. This CDR3 reads CASSLPAENQPQHF. DNA of the CDR3: TGTGCCAGCAGCTTACCTGCCGAGAATCAGCCCCAGCATTTT.

The chain carries TRBV5-1 and TRBJ2-3; 7 bases align to TRBD2. CDR1 is SGHRS, CDR2 YFSETQ, per germline. J was trimmed by 2 bases and V by 1 base; bases with no gene match: 7. CDR3 length: 16 residues. Here the CDR3 reads CASSLLLGDYTDTQYF. For the CDR3, the DNA is TGCGCCAGCAGCTTGTTATTAGGGGACTACACAGATACGCAGTATTTT.

The rearrangement joins TRBV2 to TRBJ1-4; 8 bases match TRBD1. V gave up 3 bases and J gave up 16 bases; unmatched junction bases: 4. This CDR3 contains 11 residues. Germline CDR1 and CDR2: SNHLY and FYNNEI. CDR3 sequence reads: CASSDDRGRFF. CDR3 DNA: TGTGCCAGCAGTGACGACAGGGGAAGGTTTTTT.

V usage is TRBV19 and J usage is TRBJ1-3; D might be TRBD1 (6 bases). The CDR3 has 17 amino acids. With 6 bases removed from V and 0 bases from J, the gap between germline ends came to 18 bases. Germline CDR1 and CDR2: LNHDA and SQIVND (reference sequence). This chain's CDR3 is CASSVRGADFSGNTIYF. Written as DNA, the CDR3 is TGTGCCAGTAGCGTTCGGGGGGCCGATTTCTCTGGAAACACCATATATTTT.

The rearrangement joins TRBV2 to TRBJ1-2; tentatively, D is TRBD1 (6 bases). The germline V gene encodes CDR1 SNHLY and CDR2 FYNNEI. V lost 8 bases and J lost 8, with 21 bases in between. The CDR3 runs 14 residues. The CDR3 coding sequence is TGTGCCAGCTCCCTCCCGGGGGCGGGAGGGGGCTACACCTTC. Protein sequence: CASSLPGAGGGYTF.

A single count supports this clone. V is TRBV7-2 and J is TRBJ2-5, with TRBD2 matching over 8 bases. The CDR3 totals 16 residues. The germline V gene has CDR1 SGHTA and CDR2 FQGNSA. Trimming removed 3 bases from V and 1 base from J; junction bases left unmatched: 7. CDR3: CASSFMGRGAQETQYF. Here the CDR3 DNA reads TGTGCCAGCAGCTTCATGGGGCGGGGGGCCCAAGAGACCCAGTACTTC.

V usage is TRBV7-2 and J usage is TRBJ2-1, with 9 bases that match TRBD2. In germline, CDR1 is SGHTA, CDR2 FQGNSA. The CDR3 runs 16 residues. The ends lost 11 bases at V and 8 bases at J; junction bases unmatched: 19. The CDR3 DNA sequence: TGTGCCGCCTCAGGTGGTGGGCGGGGGGGCCAAGATGAGCAGTTCTTC. This sequence encodes CAASGGGRGGQDEQFF.

This sequence joins TRBV10-3 and TRBJ2-5; a weak D match, TRBD1 (6 bases). The CDR3 has 14 amino acids. V lost 6 bases and J 1 base, leaving 12 bases between the germline ends. From germline, CDR1 is ENHRY and CDR2 SYGVKD. CDR3 DNA sequence: TGTGCCATCAGCGAAAGGGGGACCCAAGAGACCCAGTACTTC. It codes for CAISERGTQETQYF.

The CDR3 nucleotides are TGTGCCAGCTCACCAGCGGACAGGGGGAGCTACACCTTC. This encodes CASSPADRGSYTF. The V call is TRBV18, the J call TRBJ1-2; TRBD1 agrees at 10 bases. V shed 2 bases, J shed 9 bases, and the junction held 3 bases outside the gene matches. Germline V lookup: CDR1 KGHSH, CDR2 LQKENI. The CDR3 runs to 13 residues. Full variable domain (rest looked up from reference TRBV18 and TRBJ1-2): NAGVMQNPRHLVRRRGQEARLRCSPMKGHSHVYWYRQLPEEGLKFMVYLQKENIIDESGMPKERFSAEFPKEGPSILRIQQVVRGDSAAYFCASSPADRGSYTFGSGTRLTVV.

This clone has just a few counts. The chain has TRBV7-2 and TRBJ1-1, with no clear D. Germline CDR1 SGHTA, CDR2 FQGNSA. Trimming left V 5 bases short and J 0 bases short, with 16 bases between. CDR3 length: 16 amino acids. CDR3 loop: CASSPRAREMNTEAFF. CDR3 sequence (DNA): TGTGCCAGCAGCCCGAGGGCAAGGGAAATGAACACTGAAGCTTTCTTT.

This clone was counted a few times. Other DNA sequences in this specimen translate into the identical CDR3. This chain uses TRBV5-6 with TRBJ1-1; 10 bases match TRBD1. With 0 bases clipped from V and 2 bases from J, the junction kept 4 bases outside the gene matches. The CDR3 totals 16 residues. Germline CDR1 and CDR2: SGHDT and YYEEEE. The CDR3 reads CASSLGQGAGNTEAFF. In nucleotides, the CDR3 is TGTGCCAGCAGCTTGGGACAGGGGGCAGGAAACACTGAAGCTTTCTTT.

The chain has TRBV7-2 and TRBJ2-2; D call uncertain. The V end lost 5 bases, the J end lost 6 bases, and 7 bases lay between the germline ends. The CDR3 is 12 amino acids. The germline gives CDR1 SGHTA, CDR2 FQGNSA. As DNA, the CDR3 is TGTGCCAGCAGCCCCCAGGCCGGGGAGCTGTTTTTT. Its translation: CASSPQAGELFF.

The V and J genes are TRBV9 and TRBJ2-1, with 12 bases identical to TRBD2. The V and J ends lost 3 bases and 6 bases, in that order; junction bases with no gene match: 1. This CDR3 contains 14 residues. Germline V gene sequence: CDR1 SGDLS, CDR2 YYNGEE. The CDR3 loop is CASSASGGANEQFF. The CDR3 DNA is TGTGCCAGCAGCGCTAGCGGGGGGGCCAATGAGCAGTTCTTC.

This clone was counted between two and nine times. The chain carries TRBV4-3 and TRBJ1-2, with D possibly matching TRBD1 (6 bases). Germline V gene sequence: CDR1 LGHNA, CDR2 YSLEER. The V gene lost 1 base and the J gene lost 4 bases, with 13 bases spanning the gap. The CDR3 contains 15 residues. The CDR3 reads CASSQATGSAYGYTF. CDR3 sequence (DNA): TGCGCCAGCAGCCAAGCTACAGGGAGCGCCTATGGCTACACCTTC.

The chain employs TRBV7-8 and TRBJ2-2, with D possibly TRBD2 on 6 matching bases. The V end was cut by 3 bases, the J end by 5 bases, with 13 bases between. Germline CDR1 is SGHVS and CDR2 is FQNEAQ. The length of the CDR3 is 15 residues. CDR3 bases: TGTGCCAGCAGCTTTAACGGAGGGGATACCGGGGAGCTGTTTTTT. It yields the protein CASSFNGGDTGELFF.

The chain links TRBV2 to TRBJ2-2; no reliable D call. The CDR3 consists of 13 residues. V was shortened by 8 bases and J by 1 base, with 8 bases between the two germline ends. Germline CDR1 and CDR2: SNHLY and FYNNEI. For the CDR3, the DNA is TGTGCCAGCTGGCCGGGGAACACCGGGGAGCTGTTTTTT. As protein: CASWPGNTGELFF.

The gene calls are TRBV6-5 and TRBJ1-5; D is possibly TRBD1 (5 bases). The CDR3 runs 12 residues. The V gene lost 5 bases and the J gene lost 7 bases, with 9 bases spanning the gap. Germline V gene lookup returns CDR1 MNHEY and CDR2 SVGAGI. CDR3 nucleotides: TGTGCCAGCAGTCGGGGGGGACAGCCCCAGCATTTT. It encodes CASSRGGQPQHF.

The chain combines TRBV28 with TRBJ1-1; weak D call: TRBD1 (5 bases). This CDR3 has 13 residues. Germline V CDR1 and CDR2: MDHEN, SYDVKM. Trimming took off 7 bases at V and 5 bases at J, with 14 bases between the two ends. CDR3 protein: CASTGAGYTEAFF. DNA of the CDR3: TGTGCCAGCACTGGGGCAGGGTATACTGAAGCTTTCTTT.